A selection of T cell receptor beta chains follows, all from one sample in a study of Graves' ophthalmopathy and Graves' hyperthyroidism. TCRdb re-derived calls from the multiplex PCR reads in MiXCR, one entry per CDR3 protein. The sample lists more than 150,000 distinct CDR3 sequences; less than 45% were seen once. Sample: peripheral blood. All receptors derive from a middle-aged woman with Graves' ophthalmopathy. CDR3s include the opening cysteine and the closing phenylalanine or tryptophan. The D gene is left open where the match is weak. Rows give clone size only sometimes, using once, few, many, or a class for an expanded clone.

CDR3nt: TGTGCCAGCAGTCTCCCCGGGGAGAACACCGGGGAGCTGTTTTTT
CDR3aa: CASSLPGENTGELFF
abundance: many
d_gene: NA
j_gene: TRBJ2-2
v_gene: TRBV27
len: 15

CDR3nt: TGTGCCATCAGTGACGATTCAATGGTCACCGGGGAGCTGTTTTTT
CDR3aa: CAISDDSMVTGELFF
abundance: many
d_gene: NA
j_gene: TRBJ2-2
v_gene: TRBV10-3
len: 15

CDR3nt: TGTGCCAGTAGCCCCATCGGGGTCAATCAGCCCCAGCATTTT
CDR3aa: CASSPIGVNQPQHF
abundance: many
d_gene: NA
j_gene: TRBJ1-5
v_gene: TRBV19
len: 14

CDR3nt: TGTGCCAGCAGCTTAACGGCGGAGAACACTGAAGCTTTCTTT
CDR3aa: CASSLTAENTEAFF
abundance: many
d_gene: NA
j_gene: TRBJ1-1
v_gene: TRBV7-6
len: 14

CDR3nt: TGCGCCAGCAGCCAAGATCGGGTCGGGAGACATCTGGGTTCACCCCTCCACTTT
CDR3aa: CASSQDRVGRHLGSPLHF
abundance: NA
d_gene: NA
j_gene: TRBJ1-6
v_gene: TRBV4-3
len: 18

CDR3nt: TGTGCCAGCAGCCCGAGCCCCGGGACTAGCGGGCAAGAGACCCAGTACTTC
CDR3aa: CASSPSPGTSGQETQYF
abundance: NA
d_gene: TRBD2
j_gene: TRBJ2-5
v_gene: TRBV11-2
len: 17

CDR3nt: TGCAGTGCAACTGAAGGGGTGAACACTGAAGCTTTCTTT
CDR3aa: CSATEGVNTEAFF
abundance: NA
d_gene: NA
j_gene: TRBJ1-1
v_gene: TRBV20-1
len: 13

CDR3nt: TGTGCCAGCAGCAGCCGGGACAGAATTAATTCACCCCTCCACTTT
CDR3aa: CASSSRDRINSPLHF
abundance: many
d_gene: TRBD1
j_gene: TRBJ1-6
v_gene: TRBV11-2
len: 15

CDR3nt: TGTGCCAGCAGCTTAGTCCGGCAAACGAACACTGAAGCTTTCTTT
CDR3aa: CASSLVRQTNTEAFF
abundance: many
d_gene: NA
j_gene: TRBJ1-1
v_gene: TRBV7-9
len: 15

CDR3nt: TGTGCCAGCAGCTTAGATTCCGGGACAGGGAACTATGGCTACACCTTC
CDR3aa: CASSLDSGTGNYGYTF
abundance: NA
d_gene: TRBD1
j_gene: TRBJ1-2
v_gene: TRBV7-8
len: 16

CDR3nt: TGTGCCAGCAGTTTCTCCTCGGGGGGCGAGGGTCAGCCCCAGCATTTT
CDR3aa: CASSFSSGGEGQPQHF
abundance: many
d_gene: NA
j_gene: TRBJ1-5
v_gene: TRBV28
len: 16

CDR3nt: TGTGCCAGTAGTTCCCACCTCTACGAGCAGTACTTC
CDR3aa: CASSSHLYEQYF
abundance: many
d_gene: NA
j_gene: TRBJ2-7
v_gene: TRBV19
len: 12

CDR3nt: TGCAGTGCGAGTTTAGGGAGGGCTGGCGTAGCTTTCTTT
CDR3aa: CSASLGRAGVAFF
abundance: many
d_gene: NA
j_gene: TRBJ1-1
v_gene: TRBV20-1
len: 13

CDR3nt: TGTGCCAGCAGATCGAGGACATTCGCGACCTACGAGCAGTACTTC
CDR3aa: CASRSRTFATYEQYF
abundance: NA
d_gene: NA
j_gene: TRBJ2-7
v_gene: TRBV27
len: 15

CDR3nt: TGTGCCACCTTTACCTCTGGAAACACCATATATTTT
CDR3aa: CATFTSGNTIYF
abundance: once
d_gene: NA
j_gene: TRBJ1-3
v_gene: TRBV6-2/TRBV6-3
len: 12

CDR3nt: TGTGCCAGCAGCATTGGCGGGACAGGGCAATACGAGCAGTACTTC
CDR3aa: CASSIGGTGQYEQYF
abundance: NA
d_gene: TRBD1
j_gene: TRBJ2-7
v_gene: TRBV7-3
len: 15

CDR3nt: TGCGCCAGCACCTCGGGACTAGACGGCGAGCAGTACTTC
CDR3aa: CASTSGLDGEQYF
abundance: many
d_gene: TRBD2
j_gene: TRBJ2-7
v_gene: TRBV4-1
len: 13

CDR3nt: TGTGCCATCAGTGAGACAGGGAGGGGGAATCAGCCCCAGCATTTT
CDR3aa: CAISETGRGNQPQHF
abundance: NA
d_gene: NA
j_gene: TRBJ1-5
v_gene: TRBV10-3
len: 15

CDR3nt: TGCGCCAGCAGCGGCGGGGACGGTTACACCGGGGAGCTGTTTTTT
CDR3aa: CASSGGDGYTGELFF
abundance: NA
d_gene: NA
j_gene: TRBJ2-2
v_gene: TRBV5-1
len: 15

CDR3nt: TGTGCCAGCATGAGGGGCAACACTGAAGCTTTCTTT
CDR3aa: CASMRGNTEAFF
abundance: once
d_gene: NA
j_gene: TRBJ1-1
v_gene: TRBV2
len: 12

CDR3nt: TGTGCCAGCAGGAGGGACGGGAACACCGGGGAGCTGTTTTTT
CDR3aa: CASRRDGNTGELFF
abundance: once
d_gene: NA
j_gene: TRBJ2-2
v_gene: TRBV6-1
len: 14

CDR3nt: TGTGCCGGCCCCAGAATCATGCCAGATGATAATTCACCCCTCCACTTT
CDR3aa: CAGPRIMPDDNSPLHF
abundance: NA
d_gene: NA
j_gene: TRBJ1-6
v_gene: TRBV28
len: 16

CDR3nt: TGTGCCAGCAGTGAAGCGGCTAGCGGGAGGGAGACCCAGTACTTC
CDR3aa: CASSEAASGRETQYF
abundance: many
d_gene: TRBD2
j_gene: TRBJ2-5
v_gene: TRBV6-1
len: 15

CDR3nt: TGTGCCAGCAGCTTAGCGGCGCAGTTCGAGCAGTACTTC
CDR3aa: CASSLAAQFEQYF
abundance: NA
d_gene: NA
j_gene: TRBJ2-7
v_gene: TRBV7-8
len: 13

CDR3nt: TGCAGTGCGCGGGGGCTCCCGGGAAACTCTGGGGCCAACGTCCTGACTTTC
CDR3aa: CSARGLPGNSGANVLTF
abundance: many
d_gene: NA
j_gene: TRBJ2-6
v_gene: TRBV20-1
len: 17

CDR3nt: TGTGCCAGCAGTCGACTAGCGGGAGACAATGAGCAGTTCTTC
CDR3aa: CASSRLAGDNEQFF
abundance: once
d_gene: TRBD2
j_gene: TRBJ2-1
v_gene: TRBV12-3/TRBV12-4
len: 14

CDR3nt: TGTGCCAGCAAGGAGGGGGGACTGAACACTGAAGCTTTCTTT
CDR3aa: CASKEGGLNTEAFF
abundance: many
d_gene: NA
j_gene: TRBJ1-1
v_gene: TRBV6-4
len: 14

CDR3nt: TGTGCCAGCAGCTTAGGTTCGAGCGGGACCTACAATGAGCAGTTCTTC
CDR3aa: CASSLGSSGTYNEQFF
abundance: many
d_gene: TRBD2
j_gene: TRBJ2-1
v_gene: TRBV7-2
len: 16

CDR3nt: TGTGCCGGGATGGACACGAGCTCCTACGAGCAGTACTTC
CDR3aa: CAGMDTSSYEQYF
abundance: many
d_gene: NA
j_gene: TRBJ2-7
v_gene: TRBV6-1
len: 13

CDR3nt: TGCAGTGCTGAGCTAGCGGGAGGAGTCTACGAGCAGTACTTC
CDR3aa: CSAELAGGVYEQYF
abundance: many
d_gene: TRBD2
j_gene: TRBJ2-7
v_gene: TRBV20-1
len: 14

CDR3nt: TGTGCCAGTAGCTTTGGACAGGGTTGGTATGGCTACACCTTC
CDR3aa: CASSFGQGWYGYTF
abundance: many
d_gene: TRBD1
j_gene: TRBJ1-2
v_gene: TRBV19
len: 14

CDR3nt: TGTGCCAGCAGTGTTAGGAGGGAGCGCACCGGGGAGCTGTTTTTT
CDR3aa: CASSVRRERTGELFF
abundance: NA
d_gene: NA
j_gene: TRBJ2-2
v_gene: TRBV2
len: 15

CDR3nt: TGTGCCTGGAGTGTACTACCCAGGGAGCTGTTTTTT
CDR3aa: CAWSVLPRELFF
abundance: many
d_gene: NA
j_gene: TRBJ2-2
v_gene: TRBV30
len: 12

CDR3nt: TGTGCCAGCAGTTACGCGGGGGGCCAGGACGAGCAGTACTTC
CDR3aa: CASSYAGGQDEQYF
abundance: NA
d_gene: TRBD2
j_gene: TRBJ2-7
v_gene: TRBV6-5
len: 14

CDR3nt: TGTGCCAGCAGTGAATCCGGGACAGGGGTTTCCGGGGAGCTGTTTTTT
CDR3aa: CASSESGTGVSGELFF
abundance: many
d_gene: TRBD1
j_gene: TRBJ2-2
v_gene: TRBV2
len: 16

CDR3nt: TGTGCCATCAGCGCGGCGGTGGGTTCACCCCTCCACTTT
CDR3aa: CAISAAVGSPLHF
abundance: many
d_gene: NA
j_gene: TRBJ1-6
v_gene: TRBV10-3
len: 13

CDR3nt: TGTGCCAGCAGTTTAGTAAGGACGAAGAGGGGCTACGAGCAGTACTTC
CDR3aa: CASSLVRTKRGYEQYF
abundance: once
d_gene: NA
j_gene: TRBJ2-7
v_gene: TRBV12-3/TRBV12-4
len: 16

CDR3nt: TGTGCCAGCAGTGAAAGACCGAGGATTAACTATGGCTACACCTTC
CDR3aa: CASSERPRINYGYTF
abundance: NA
d_gene: NA
j_gene: TRBJ1-2
v_gene: TRBV6-1
len: 15

CDR3nt: TGTGCCAGCAAGCGAGTTGTGGGAGTACAAGAGACCCAGTACTTC
CDR3aa: CASKRVVGVQETQYF
abundance: once
d_gene: NA
j_gene: TRBJ2-5
v_gene: TRBV12-3/TRBV12-4
len: 15

CDR3nt: TGTGCCAGCAGTTCAGGTATAACCTTCTACGAGCAGTACTTC
CDR3aa: CASSSGITFYEQYF
abundance: NA
d_gene: NA
j_gene: TRBJ2-7
v_gene: TRBV28
len: 14

CDR3nt: TGTGCCAGTACTTGGGACGGAAGCACTGAAGCTTTCTTT
CDR3aa: CASTWDGSTEAFF
abundance: NA
d_gene: NA
j_gene: TRBJ1-1
v_gene: TRBV6-2/TRBV6-3
len: 13

CDR3nt: TGTGCCAGCCGGGACAGGCTAATGGGGGAGCAGTACTTC
CDR3aa: CASRDRLMGEQYF
abundance: NA
d_gene: TRBD1
j_gene: TRBJ2-7
v_gene: TRBV12-3/TRBV12-4
len: 13

CDR3nt: TGTGCCAGCAGCTTGGGGCAGGGGGCAGGTCAGCCCCAGCATTTT
CDR3aa: CASSLGQGAGQPQHF
abundance: NA
d_gene: TRBD1
j_gene: TRBJ1-5
v_gene: TRBV5-6
len: 15

CDR3nt: TGTGCCAGCAGTTTAGAGGGGGGGTTCGGGAATCAGCCCCAGCATTTT
CDR3aa: CASSLEGGFGNQPQHF
abundance: NA
d_gene: NA
j_gene: TRBJ1-5
v_gene: TRBV27
len: 16

CDR3nt: TGCGCCAGCAGTCAAGCGACTAGCGGGAGCTCCTACGAGCAGTACTTC
CDR3aa: CASSQATSGSSYEQYF
abundance: many
d_gene: TRBD2
j_gene: TRBJ2-7
v_gene: TRBV5-1
len: 16

CDR3nt: TGTGCCAGCAGTTACGGGACAGGGCTAGACGAGCAGTACTTC
CDR3aa: CASSYGTGLDEQYF
abundance: NA
d_gene: TRBD1
j_gene: TRBJ2-7
v_gene: TRBV6-5
len: 14

CDR3nt: TGTGCCAGCAGTTTAGCGGCGGGGCGGAATGGCTACACCTTC
CDR3aa: CASSLAAGRNGYTF
abundance: many
d_gene: NA
j_gene: TRBJ1-2
v_gene: TRBV12-3/TRBV12-4
len: 14

CDR3nt: TGCAGTGCTAGAGGGTGGGCGGCGAGTGAGACCCAGTACTTC
CDR3aa: CSARGWAASETQYF
abundance: many
d_gene: NA
j_gene: TRBJ2-5
v_gene: TRBV20-1
len: 14

CDR3nt: TGTGCCAGCGGGGAGTATAGCAATCAGCCCCAGCATTTT
CDR3aa: CASGEYSNQPQHF
abundance: many
d_gene: NA
j_gene: TRBJ1-5
v_gene: TRBV6-2/TRBV6-3
len: 13

CDR3nt: TGTGCCTGGAGTAGAATTGGGCAGCCCCAGCATTTT
CDR3aa: CAWSRIGQPQHF
abundance: many
d_gene: NA
j_gene: TRBJ1-5
v_gene: TRBV30
len: 12

CDR3nt: TGTGCCAGCAGTAGTATGGGGGCAGGGAACACTGAAGCTTTCTTT
CDR3aa: CASSSMGAGNTEAFF
abundance: NA
d_gene: NA
j_gene: TRBJ1-1
v_gene: TRBV27
len: 15

CDR3nt: TGTGCCATCAGTGAGTCGGGGGGCGGAGAGACCCAGTACTTC
CDR3aa: CAISESGGGETQYF
abundance: many
d_gene: NA
j_gene: TRBJ2-5
v_gene: TRBV10-3
len: 14

CDR3nt: TGTGCCACCAGCAGAGATGTGATAGGGGCGGGAAACACTGAAGCTTTCTTT
CDR3aa: CATSRDVIGAGNTEAFF
abundance: many
d_gene: NA
j_gene: TRBJ1-1
v_gene: TRBV15
len: 17

CDR3nt: TGTGCCAGCTTGGGTGGGGGCACTGAAGCTTTCTTT
CDR3aa: CASLGGGTEAFF
abundance: many
d_gene: NA
j_gene: TRBJ1-1
v_gene: TRBV18
len: 12

CDR3nt: TGTGCCAGCAGCCCCCCCCCCGGGACAAAGAACACTGAAGCTTTCTTT
CDR3aa: CASSPPPGTKNTEAFF
abundance: NA
d_gene: NA
j_gene: TRBJ1-1
v_gene: TRBV4-2
len: 16

CDR3nt: TGTGCCAGCAGCGAAGATGGAGGGGGCGCGTCCGAGCAGTACTTC
CDR3aa: CASSEDGGGASEQYF
abundance: NA
d_gene: NA
j_gene: TRBJ2-7
v_gene: TRBV6-1
len: 15

CDR3nt: TGCAGTGCTAGAGAGGACAGAATAGCCAAAAACATTCAGTACTTC
CDR3aa: CSAREDRIAKNIQYF
abundance: many
d_gene: NA
j_gene: TRBJ2-4
v_gene: TRBV20-1
len: 15

CDR3nt: TGTGCCAGCAGCTTCCGGGGGGAGCCTAACTATGGCTACACCTTC
CDR3aa: CASSFRGEPNYGYTF
abundance: many
d_gene: NA
j_gene: TRBJ1-2
v_gene: TRBV5-5
len: 15

CDR3nt: TGTGCCAGCAGTTGGCGGGGAAGCTCCTACGAGCAGTACTTC
CDR3aa: CASSWRGSSYEQYF
abundance: NA
d_gene: NA
j_gene: TRBJ2-7
v_gene: TRBV6-2/TRBV6-3
len: 14